The 20 T cell receptor beta chains presented below share a single source sample, sequenced in a study of blood T cell repertoires in COVID-19. The table came from immunoSEQ multiplex PCR; TCRdb's copy has only in-frame clones and leaves some out. In the table there are roughly 200,000 clones, about 84% of which are singletons. The source material was peripheral blood. The receptors here all came from a person aged 65 to 85 with COVID-19, enrolled during active disease.

The CDR3 bases are TGCGCCAGCAGCTTGGGTAGCGGGAGTCGATACAATGAGCAGTTCTTC. This gives the protein CASSLGSGSRYNEQFF. This chain connects TRBV5-1 to TRBJ2-1; 9 bases match TRBD2. Trimming took 0 bases from V and 4 from J; bases not matched to a gene: 5. Germline V gene sequence: CDR1 SGHRS, CDR2 YFSETQ. The CDR3 length is 16 residues. The variable domain in full, with the rest retrieved from reference TRBV5-1 and TRBJ2-1, is KAGVTQTPRYLIKTRGQQVTLSCSPISGHRSVSWYQQTPGQGLQFLFEYFSETQRNKGNFPGRFSGRQFSNSRSEMNVSTLELGDSALYLCASSLGSGSRYNEQFFGPGTRLTVL.

The rearrangement links TRBV28 to TRBJ2-7, with 8 bases that match TRBD2. V lost 6 bases, J lost 0 bases, and 7 bases stayed unmatched. CDR1 is MDHEN, CDR2 SYDVKM, per germline. CDR3 length equals 15 residues. CDR3 in DNA: TGTGCCAGCAGGATCACCGGGACTAGCTCCTACGAGCAGTACTTC. This gives the protein CASRITGTSSYEQYF.

The rearrangement links TRBV19 to TRBJ2-7; D gene uncertain. The CDR3 has 15 residues. Trimming took 5 bases from V and 0 from J, leaving 14 bases between them. Germline V gene lookup returns CDR1 LNHDA and CDR2 SQIVND (reference sequence). The CDR3 region has the DNA TGTGCCAGTAGTCCCCAGACTTTTAGCTCCTACGAGCAGTACTTC. This gives the protein CASSPQTFSSYEQYF.

The chain combines TRBV10-3 with TRBJ1-3; 7 nucleotides align to TRBD1. Germline assignment: CDR1 ENHRY and CDR2 SYGVKD. V lost 0 bases, J lost 0 bases, and 5 bases stayed unmatched. CDR3 length: 17 residues. In DNA form, the CDR3 reads TGTGCCATCAGTGAGTCGACAGGGATCCCCTCTGGAAACACCATATATTTT. This codes for CAISESTGIPSGNTIYF.

This chain links TRBV19 with TRBJ2-1; the match to TRBD1 covers 7 bases. Germline CDR1 is LNHDA and CDR2 is SQIVND (reference sequence). V lost 4 bases and J lost 5; bases outside the gene matches: 8. The CDR3 sequence is 15 residues long. CDR3 in DNA: TGTGCCAGTAGTACTTTAGACAGGGTAAACAATGAGCAGTTCTTC. It is translated as CASSTLDRVNNEQFF.

This CDR3 is CASSRTGGKYEQYF. The CDR3 nucleotides read TGTGCCAGCAGCCGCACGGGAGGAAAGTACGAGCAGTACTTC. The chain has TRBV5-4 and TRBJ2-7, with 7 positions matching TRBD2. In germline, CDR1 is SGHNT, CDR2 YYREEE (reference sequence). Trimming cost V 4 bases and J 4 bases; bases outside gene matches: 8. The CDR3 sequence is 14 residues long.

The rearrangement joins TRBV6-2 or TRBV6-3 to TRBJ1-1, with a possible D match to TRBD1 (5 bases). This CDR3 is built from 15 residues. V was pared by 3 bases and J by 4 bases, with 15 bases between. Looked up from germline, CDR1 is MNHEY and CDR2 is SVGEGT. The CDR3 DNA sequence: TGTGCCAGCAGTTATTTTGGGACTGGAAGCACTGAAGCTTTCTTT. Protein product: CASSYFGTGSTEAFF.

The chain has TRBV4-2 and TRBJ2-7; 10 bases agree with TRBD2. Trimming cost V 1 base and J 5 bases; bases outside gene matches: 5. This CDR3 contains 15 residues. In germline, CDR1 is LGHNA, CDR2 YNFKEQ. In DNA, the CDR3 is TGTGCCAGCAGCCAAGGGAGCGGGAGGGACGACGAGCAGTACTTC. This encodes CASSQGSGRDDEQYF.

The chain links TRBV5-1 to TRBJ2-7; maybe TRBD2 (5 bases). There are 16 residues in the CDR3. V was clipped by 1 base and J by 1 base, with 15 bases between them. The germline V gene encodes CDR1 SGHRS and CDR2 YFSETQ. CDR3 nucleotide sequence: TGCGCCAGCAGCTTGAGGGCCGGGATTACATCCTACGAGCAGTACTTC. Residues: CASSLRAGITSYEQYF.

The DNA of the CDR3 is TGTGCCAGCTCACCAGCCCTACTAGACGGCAATGAGCAGTTCTTC. Translating it yields CASSPALLDGNEQFF. The J gene is TRBJ2-1, the V gene TRBV18; TRBD2 is a possible D gene (5 bases). Germline V lookup: CDR1 KGHSH, CDR2 LQKENI. The CDR3 loop spans 15 amino acids. V shed 2 bases and J shed 6 bases, with 14 bases lying between them.

The chain is built from TRBV29-1 and TRBJ2-7; the match to TRBD2 covers 11 bases. The CDR3 is 20 amino acids. Trimming at V came to 7 bases and at J to 1 base, leaving 24 bases not matched to a gene. Germline V gene lookup returns CDR1 SQVTM and CDR2 ANQGSEA. CDR3 coding DNA: TGCAGCGCCGAGAGGACAGGGGAAGCTAGCGGGAGGCTGCCATCCTACGAGCAGTACTTC. As protein: CSAERTGEASGRLPSYEQYF.

The chain couples TRBV9 to TRBJ1-5; TRBD1 aligns across 9 bases. CDR1 and CDR2 from the germline V gene are SGDLS and YYNGEE. The trim removed 3 bases at V and 9 bases at J, leaving 7 bases unmatched. This CDR3 is built from 14 residues. The CDR3 DNA reads TGTGCCAGCAGCGAGGGACAGGGAAAAAGGCCCCAGCATTTT. This sequence encodes CASSEGQGKRPQHF.

This clone was found once. This chain links TRBV6-4 with TRBJ2-2; D remains unclear. The V and J ends lost 3 bases and 5 bases respectively, with 10 bases between them. The germline V gene encodes CDR1 MRHNA and CDR2 SNTAGT. The CDR3 loop spans 14 amino acids. CDR3 DNA sequence: TGTGCCAGCAGTGAATTCCAGTTTACCGGGGAGCTGTTTTTT. Translated: CASSEFQFTGELFF.

The V gene is TRBV27, the J gene TRBJ1-4; a possible D gene is TRBD1 (6 bases). The V end lost 6 bases, the J end lost 6 bases, and 17 bases lay between the germline ends. CDR1 and CDR2 (germline): MNHEY, SMNVEV (reference sequence). The CDR3 totals 15 residues. In DNA, the CDR3 is TGTGCCAGCAGCCCGAACACAGGGTCGGATGAAAAACTGTTTTTT. It translates to CASSPNTGSDEKLFF.

The V gene is TRBV10-3, the J gene TRBJ1-2; D not certain. This CDR3 contains 11 residues. The V gene's germline CDR1 is ENHRY and CDR2 SYGVKD. Trimming took 3 bases from V and 6 from J, leaving 5 bases between them. The CDR3 DNA reads as TGTGCCATCAGTGACGGGGATGGCTACACCTTC. As protein: CAISDGDGYTF.

This chain joins TRBV4-1 and TRBJ1-2; no firm D call. This CDR3 has 16 amino acids. Germline values: CDR1 MGHRA, CDR2 YSYEKL. Trimming cost V 3 bases and J 4 bases, with 18 bases left between them. CDR3 amino acids: CASSQAADSYPYGYTF. CDR3 DNA: TGCGCCAGCAGCCAGGCCGCAGACTCATACCCCTATGGCTACACCTTC.

The rearrangement joins TRBV29-1 to TRBJ2-1; 13 bases are a match to TRBD2. The length of the CDR3 is 15 residues. With 3 bases clipped from V and 3 bases from J, the junction kept 2 bases outside the gene matches. In germline, CDR1 is SQVTM, CDR2 ANQGSEA. CDR3 bases: TGCAGCGTTGATGGGACTAGCGGGATCTACAATGAGCAGTTCTTC. Amino acid sequence: CSVDGTSGIYNEQFF.

The J gene is TRBJ2-5, the V gene TRBV13; 10 bases align to TRBD2. There are 14 residues in the CDR3. In germline, CDR1 is PRHDT, CDR2 FYEKMQ (reference sequence). V shed 6 bases and J 3 bases; nucleotides not matched to a gene: 4. The CDR3 DNA reads TGTGCCAGCAGTTTCAGCGGGGGGGAAGAGACCCAGTACTTC. Protein product: CASSFSGGEETQYF.

This clone has just one count. The gene calls are TRBV7-2 and TRBJ2-3; D is uncertain. Germline V gene sequence: CDR1 SGHTA, CDR2 FQGNSA. The CDR3 runs 14 residues. V shed 6 bases and J shed 3 bases, with 13 bases lying between them. The CDR3 reads CASSPATGTDTQYF. In DNA form, the CDR3 reads TGTGCCAGCAGTCCCGCCACCGGGACAGATACGCAGTATTTT.

CDR3 sequence: CASSPPGGPQHF. CDR3 nucleotide sequence: TGTGCCAGCAGTCCGCCTGGCGGGCCCCAGCATTTT. V and J are TRBV6-5 and TRBJ1-5; D gene uncertain. The germline V gene has CDR1 MNHEY and CDR2 SVGAGI. The length of the CDR3 is 12 residues. V was cut by 5 bases and J by 9 bases, with 11 bases left in between.